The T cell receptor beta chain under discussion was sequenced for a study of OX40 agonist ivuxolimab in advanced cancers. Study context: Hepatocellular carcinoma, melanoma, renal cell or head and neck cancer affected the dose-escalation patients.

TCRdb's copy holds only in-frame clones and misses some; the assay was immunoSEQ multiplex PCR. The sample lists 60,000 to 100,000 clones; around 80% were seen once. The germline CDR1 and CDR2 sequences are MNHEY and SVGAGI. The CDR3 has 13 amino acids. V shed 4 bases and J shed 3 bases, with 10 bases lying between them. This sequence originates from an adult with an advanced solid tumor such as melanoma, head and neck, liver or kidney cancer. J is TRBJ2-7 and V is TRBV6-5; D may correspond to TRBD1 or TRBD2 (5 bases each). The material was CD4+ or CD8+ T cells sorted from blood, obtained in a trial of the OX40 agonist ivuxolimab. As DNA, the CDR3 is TGTGCCAGCAGTTTCGGGACCCACTACGAGCAGTACTTC. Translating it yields CASSFGTHYEQYF.